This TCR beta chain was identified during a study of regulatory T cells in long-lasting Graves disease. This sample's time point: newly diagnosed GD, antithyroid drugs for less than 3 months. PBMCs provided the RNA from which the TCR library was made. Building of the TCR beta libraries involved iRepertoire HTBI primers and Arm-PCR of CDR3 regions. TCRdb re-called the multiplex PCR reads with MiXCR, one entry per CDR3 protein. Of about 350,000 distinct CDR3 sequences listed, approximately 16% are singletons. The sample holds a few counts of this clonotype. The CDR3 extends over 16 amino acids. Germline V gene lookup returns CDR1 SGHRS and CDR2 YFSETQ. J lost 2 bases, V lost 5 bases, and 11 bases had no gene match. These data also featured in a second study, about T cells in Graves' hyperthyroidism and ophthalmopathy.

This receptor was taken from a man aged 40-49 years with Graves disease. The input for sequencing was peripheral blood mononuclear cells (PBMCs), taken at new diagnosis, from a patient treated with antithyroid drugs. The rearrangement uses TRBV5-1 and TRBJ2-3; TRBD1 matches at 7 bases. This chain's CDR3 is CASRSSQGVYTDTQYF. DNA of the CDR3: TGCGCCAGCAGATCCTCCCAGGGGGTGTACACAGATACGCAGTATTTT.